This T cell receptor beta chain was identified during a study of blood T cell repertoires in COVID-19. Across the study: T cells, B-cell-depleted T cells, or PBMCs supplied cDNA or gDNA.

The CDR3 is made up of 13 amino acids. Germline CDR1 MGHRA, CDR2 YSYEKL. Trimming took 1 base from V and 8 from J; bases not matched to a gene: 4. The study recruited people aged about 18 to 90 years across approximately 23 US areas. Profiled with immunoSEQ multiplex PCR; TCRdb holds only in-frame clones, not every one. The sample has a few hundred thousand clones, around 89% seen once; the top ten hold approximately 1%. Sequencing input: PBMCs or T cells enriched from blood (not recorded which). The chain combines TRBV4-1 with TRBJ1-2; 7 bases are shared with TRBD1. The sequence was obtained from a man aged 18 to 30 who had recovered from COVID-19. CDR3 amino acids: CASSQADREGYTF. The CDR3 nucleotides are TGCGCCAGCAGCCAAGCAGACAGGGAAGGCTACACCTTC.